What follows describes a single TCR beta chain. Its antigen is undetermined. Extracted RNA was reverse transcribed, and the resulting cDNA served as sequencing template. Libraries were prepared by immunoSEQ multiplex PCR; TCRdb keeps only in-frame clonotypes and omits some of them. This table has about 97,000 clones, 41% appearing once. In alopecia areata patients, both lesional scalp punch biopsies and peripheral blood were collected. This CDR3 comprises 11 residues. V gave up 1 base and J gave up 5 bases, with 2 bases separating them. Germline V gene lookup returns CDR1 SGHRS and CDR2 YFSETQ. The data stem from a study of CD8+ T cells in alopecia areata. Study information: At a dose of 5 to 10 mg twice daily, oral tofacitinib was given to treated patients.

Whole-study results and caveats: Sequencing of scalp tissue also captures the resident alphabeta T cells of normal skin.

Sample: CD4+ T cells sorted from blood. V usage is TRBV5-1 and J usage is TRBJ2-3, with D hard to call. The receptor comes from a human donor with alopecia areata. The CDR3: CASSLLDTQYF. CDR3 DNA: TGCGCCAGCAGCTTGTTAGATACGCAGTATTTT. Variable domain in full (rest from reference TRBV5-1 and TRBJ2-3): KAGVTQTPRYLIKTRGQQVTLSCSPISGHRSVSWYQQTPGQGLQFLFEYFSETQRNKGNFPGRFSGRQFSNSRSEMNVSTLELGDSALYLCASSLLDTQYFGPGTRLTVL.